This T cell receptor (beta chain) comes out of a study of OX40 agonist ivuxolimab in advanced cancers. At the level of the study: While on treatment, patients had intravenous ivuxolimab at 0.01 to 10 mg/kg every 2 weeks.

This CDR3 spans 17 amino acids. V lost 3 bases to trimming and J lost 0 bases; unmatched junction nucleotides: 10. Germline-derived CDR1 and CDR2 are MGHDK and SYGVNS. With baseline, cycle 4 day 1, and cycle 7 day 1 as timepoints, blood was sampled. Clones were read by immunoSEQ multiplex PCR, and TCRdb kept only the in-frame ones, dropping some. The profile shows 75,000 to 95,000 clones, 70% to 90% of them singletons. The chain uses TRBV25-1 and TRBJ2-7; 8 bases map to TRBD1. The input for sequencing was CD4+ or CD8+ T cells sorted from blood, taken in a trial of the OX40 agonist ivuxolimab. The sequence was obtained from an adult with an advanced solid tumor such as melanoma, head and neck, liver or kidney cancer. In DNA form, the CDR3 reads TGTGCCAGCAGTGAGTCCGCTGGACAGGGTTCCTCCTACGAGCAGTACTTC. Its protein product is CASSESAGQGSSYEQYF.